This record looks at one T cell receptor beta chain sequence and its context. Its target is not known. The junction departs from germline at one end; a sequencing error may be responsible. The sample carries other DNA sequences with the same CDR3. This entry belongs to a study of metastatic and nonmetastatic thyroid tumors. Whole-study results and caveats: In blood and tumor, TCR beta diversity was reportedly significantly higher in malignant thyroid tumors than in benign nodules.

In the authors' workflow: Built for papillary thyroid cancer, a distant-metastasis classifier drew on CDR3 differences across clinicopathological groups. TCRdb used MiXCR to call clones anew from the PCR reads. The authors' filters were not applied to this entry. The sample contains thousands of clones, about a third of which appear only once. Treatment of any kind had been given to no patient before thyroid surgery. Germline V gives CDR1 LNHNV, CDR2 YYDKDF (reference sequence). The CDR3 is 18 amino acids. The TCR comes from a female donor with papillary thyroid cancer or a benign thyroid nodule (not recorded which). Some clones in this sample may be carry-over from other donors' samples. Sequenced material: adjacent normal tissue. This chain uses TRBV15 with TRBJ2-3, with D tentatively TRBD1 or TRBD2 (5 bases each). The CDR3 loop reads CATSRDTLAGASTDTQYF. The CDR3 DNA is TGCGCCACCAGCAGAGATACCCTCGCCGGGGCTAGCACCGATACTCAGTATTTT. The whole variable domain, remainder taken from reference TRBV15 and TRBJ2-3, is DAMVIQNPRYQVTQFGKPVTLSCSQTLNHNVMYWYQQKSSQAPKLLFHYYDKDFNNEADTPDNFQSRRPNTSFCFLDIRSPGLGDTAMYLCATSRDTLAGASTDTQYFGPGTRLTVL.